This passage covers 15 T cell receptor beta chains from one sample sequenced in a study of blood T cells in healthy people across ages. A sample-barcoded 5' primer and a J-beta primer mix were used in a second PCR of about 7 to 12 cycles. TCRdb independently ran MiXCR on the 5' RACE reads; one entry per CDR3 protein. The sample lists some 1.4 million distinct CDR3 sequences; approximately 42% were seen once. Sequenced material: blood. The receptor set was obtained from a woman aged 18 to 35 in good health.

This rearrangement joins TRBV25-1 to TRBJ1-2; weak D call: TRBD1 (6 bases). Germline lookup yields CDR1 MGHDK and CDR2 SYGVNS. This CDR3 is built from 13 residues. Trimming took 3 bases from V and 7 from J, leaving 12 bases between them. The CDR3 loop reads CASSEAGEVGYTF. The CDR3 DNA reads TGTGCCAGCAGTGAGGCAGGGGAGGTTGGCTACACCTTC.

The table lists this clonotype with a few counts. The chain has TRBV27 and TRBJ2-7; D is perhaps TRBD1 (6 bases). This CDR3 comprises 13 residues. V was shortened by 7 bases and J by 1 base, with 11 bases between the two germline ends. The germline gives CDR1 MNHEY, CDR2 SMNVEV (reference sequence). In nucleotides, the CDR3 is TGTGCCAGCACGACAGGAGGTTCCTACGAGCAGTACTTC. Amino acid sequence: CASTTGGSYEQYF.

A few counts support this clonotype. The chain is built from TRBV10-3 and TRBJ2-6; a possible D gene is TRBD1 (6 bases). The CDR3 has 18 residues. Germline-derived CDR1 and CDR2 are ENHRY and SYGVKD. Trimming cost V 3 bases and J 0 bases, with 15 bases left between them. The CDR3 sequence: CAISEGGQTFSGANVLTF. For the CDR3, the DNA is TGTGCCATCAGTGAAGGGGGACAAACATTCTCTGGGGCCAACGTCCTGACTTTC.

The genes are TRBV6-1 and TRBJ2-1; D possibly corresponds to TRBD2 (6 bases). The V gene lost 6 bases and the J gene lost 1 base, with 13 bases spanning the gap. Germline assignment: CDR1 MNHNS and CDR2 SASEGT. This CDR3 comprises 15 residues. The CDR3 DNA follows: TGTGCCAGCAGACTATTACGGGGGTCCTACAATGAGCAGTTCTTC. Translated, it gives CASRLLRGSYNEQFF.

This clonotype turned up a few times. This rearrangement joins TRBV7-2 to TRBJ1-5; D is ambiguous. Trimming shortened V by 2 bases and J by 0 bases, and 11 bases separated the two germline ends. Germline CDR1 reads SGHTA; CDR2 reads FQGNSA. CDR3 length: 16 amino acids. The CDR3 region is CASSLRAGYSNQPQHF. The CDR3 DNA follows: TGTGCCAGCAGCTTAAGAGCCGGATATAGCAATCAGCCCCAGCATTTT. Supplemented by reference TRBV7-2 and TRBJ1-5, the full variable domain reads GAGVSQSPSNKVTEKGKDVELRCDPISGHTALYWYRQSLGQGLEFLIYFQGNSAPDKSGLPSDRFSAERTGGSVSTLTIQRTQQEDSAVYLCASSLRAGYSNQPQHFGDGTRLSIL.

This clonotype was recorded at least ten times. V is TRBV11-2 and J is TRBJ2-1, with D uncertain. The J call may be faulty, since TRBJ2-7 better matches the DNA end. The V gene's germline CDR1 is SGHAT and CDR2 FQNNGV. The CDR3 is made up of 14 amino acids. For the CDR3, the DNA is TGTGCCAGCAGCTTAGGAACCTCCTACAATGAGCAGTACTTC. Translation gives CASSLGTSYNEQYF.

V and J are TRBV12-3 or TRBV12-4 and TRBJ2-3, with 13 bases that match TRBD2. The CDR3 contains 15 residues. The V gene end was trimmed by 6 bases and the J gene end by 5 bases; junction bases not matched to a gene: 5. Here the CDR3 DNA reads TGTGCCAGCAGCATACTAGCGGGGGGGGGAGATACGCAGTATTTT. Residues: CASSILAGGGDTQYF.

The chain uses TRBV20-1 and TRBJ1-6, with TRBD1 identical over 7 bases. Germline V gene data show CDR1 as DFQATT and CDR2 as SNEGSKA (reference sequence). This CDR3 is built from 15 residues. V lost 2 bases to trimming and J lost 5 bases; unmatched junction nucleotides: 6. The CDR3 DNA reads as TGCAGTGCTAGACGCCCCGGGACAGATAATTCACCCCTCCACTTT. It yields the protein CSARRPGTDNSPLHF.

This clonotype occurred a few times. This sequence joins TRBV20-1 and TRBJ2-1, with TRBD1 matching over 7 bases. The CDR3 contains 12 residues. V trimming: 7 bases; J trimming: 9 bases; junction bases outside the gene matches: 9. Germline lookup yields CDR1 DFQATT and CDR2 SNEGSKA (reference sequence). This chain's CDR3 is CSGDRELGEQFF. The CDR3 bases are TGCAGTGGAGACAGGGAGCTGGGTGAGCAGTTCTTC.

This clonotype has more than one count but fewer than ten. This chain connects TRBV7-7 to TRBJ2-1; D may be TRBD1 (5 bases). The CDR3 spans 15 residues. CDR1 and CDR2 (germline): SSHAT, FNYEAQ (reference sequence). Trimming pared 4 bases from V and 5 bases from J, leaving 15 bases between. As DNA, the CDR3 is TGTGCCAGCAGCTCACAGGAGTCGGCGGACAATGAGCAGTTCTTC. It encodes CASSSQESADNEQFF.

CDR3 protein: CASSEVYRAGPQHF. The CDR3 bases are TGCGCCAGCAGTGAAGTTTACCGAGCTGGGCCCCAGCATTTT. J is TRBJ1-5 and V is TRBV10-2; D is unclear. Germline values: CDR1 WSHSY, CDR2 SAAADI. Trimming left V 3 bases short and J 9 bases short, with 15 bases between. The CDR3 totals 14 residues.

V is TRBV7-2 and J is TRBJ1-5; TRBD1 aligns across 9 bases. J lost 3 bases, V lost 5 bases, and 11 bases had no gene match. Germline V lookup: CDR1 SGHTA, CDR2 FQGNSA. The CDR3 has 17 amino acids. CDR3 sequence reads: CASSGMAGTGPNQPQHF. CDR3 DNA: TGTGCCAGCAGCGGAATGGCCGGGACAGGGCCCAATCAGCCCCAGCATTTT.

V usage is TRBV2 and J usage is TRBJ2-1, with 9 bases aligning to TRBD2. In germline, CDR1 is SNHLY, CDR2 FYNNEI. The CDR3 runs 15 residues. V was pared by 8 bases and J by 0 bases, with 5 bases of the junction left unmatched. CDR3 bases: TGTGCCAGCTGCCGAGCGGGAGGCTCCTACAATGAGCAGTTCTTC. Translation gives CASCRAGGSYNEQFF.

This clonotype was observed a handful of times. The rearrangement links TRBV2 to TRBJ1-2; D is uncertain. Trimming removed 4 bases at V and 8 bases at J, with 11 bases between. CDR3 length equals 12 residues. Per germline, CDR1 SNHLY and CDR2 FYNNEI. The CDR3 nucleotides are TGTGCCAGCAGTGTTACCGCCCAGGGCTACACCTTC. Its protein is CASSVTAQGYTF.

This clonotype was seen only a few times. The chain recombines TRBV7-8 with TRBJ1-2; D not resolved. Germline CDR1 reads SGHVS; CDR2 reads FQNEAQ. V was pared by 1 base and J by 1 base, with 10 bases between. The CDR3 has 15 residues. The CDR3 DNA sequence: TGTGCCAGCAGCTTAGGGTCGCCGTTTAACTATGGCTACACCTTC. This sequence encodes CASSLGSPFNYGYTF.